The source of this TCR beta chain is a study of shared clonotypes between healthy human individuals. Using immunoSEQ multiplex PCR, the repertoire was profiled, and TCRdb retains in-frame clones only, with some absent. The repertoire holds about 79,000 clones, with about 61% as singletons. Between the trimmed V and J ends, which lost 0 bases and 0 bases, there was a span of 9 bases. In germline, CDR1 is MNHEY, CDR2 SMNVEV (reference sequence). The CDR3 spans 16 residues. Material for sequencing was memory CD8+ T cells sorted from blood. The subset is: CD45RO+ cells pooled with CCR7-negative TemRA cells. The rearrangement links TRBV27 to TRBJ1-5, with D hard to call. This sequence originates from a man younger than 40 in good health. As DNA, the CDR3 is TGTGCCAGCAGTTTATCGGCAGGCTATAGCAATCAGCCCCAGCATTTT. It is translated as CASSLSAGYSNQPQHF.